These 25 T cell receptor beta chains were sequenced from one sample in a study of cytomegalovirus exposure and HLA in healthy donors. With 60 Vbeta and 13 Jbeta primers, the PCR was carried out. This table comes from immunoSEQ multiplex PCR, and its TCRdb copy is limited to in-frame clones, with some not included. The listing contains around 190,000 clones. Sequencing was done on a sample of PBMCs. Receptors originate from a woman in her twenties or thirties in good health and CMV-seropositive.

The V and J genes are TRBV10-1 and TRBJ2-5, with 7 bases aligning to TRBD1. Unmatched junction bases numbered 3, after V lost 5 bases and J lost 0 bases. This CDR3 spans 14 amino acids. The V gene's germline CDR1 is WNHNN and CDR2 SYGVQD (reference sequence). The CDR3 DNA follows: TGCGCCAGCAGTACGGGACAGCACCAAGAGACCCAGTACTTC. Translation gives CASSTGQHQETQYF.

The V call is TRBV10-3, the J call TRBJ2-7, with 10 bases identical to TRBD1. After removal of 10 bases from V and 2 bases from J, the junction contained 5 bases not matched to a gene. CDR3 length equals 13 residues. In germline, CDR1 is ENHRY, CDR2 SYGVKD. CDR3 sequence reads: CATSGTGAYEQYF. The CDR3 bases are TGTGCCACTTCCGGGACAGGGGCCTACGAGCAGTACTTC.

The chain links TRBV5-4 to TRBJ1-6; D not certain. Germline V gene sequence: CDR1 SGHNT, CDR2 YYREEE (reference sequence). The V end lost 3 bases, the J end lost 8 bases, and 18 bases lay between the germline ends. The CDR3 is made up of 16 amino acids. The chain's CDR3 is CASSSSNGLLDSPLHF. In DNA, the CDR3 is TGTGCCAGCAGCTCGTCTAACGGGTTGTTAGATTCACCCCTCCACTTT.

The gene calls are TRBV28 and TRBJ2-3; 11 nucleotides match TRBD2. The trim removed 6 bases at V and 6 bases at J, leaving 11 bases unmatched. Germline V gives CDR1 MDHEN, CDR2 SYDVKM. The CDR3 sequence is 16 residues long. The CDR3 DNA sequence: TGTGCCAGCAGAAGACTAGCGGGACTTCGGGGGGATACGCAGTATTTT. Its translation is CASRRLAGLRGDTQYF.

The V call is TRBV30, the J call TRBJ2-1; D unresolved. Germline values: CDR1 GTSNPN, CDR2 SVGIG (reference sequence). This CDR3 has 14 residues. V gave up 4 bases and J gave up 0 bases, with 10 bases separating them. CDR3: CAWIAASSYNEQFF. Here the CDR3 DNA reads TGTGCCTGGATCGCAGCGTCCTCCTACAATGAGCAGTTCTTC.

The V gene is TRBV14, the J gene TRBJ1-1; no definite D call. This CDR3 comprises 14 residues. Trimming removed 0 bases at V and 1 base at J, with 6 bases between. Germline lookup yields CDR1 SGHDN and CDR2 FVKESK. CDR3 coding DNA: TGTGCCAGCAGCCAAGAGCCAGGGAACACTGAAGCTTTCTTT. Its translation: CASSQEPGNTEAFF.

The V and J genes are TRBV20-1 and TRBJ1-2; no definite D call. CDR1 and CDR2 from the germline V gene are DFQATT and SNEGSKA (reference sequence). The CDR3 totals 11 residues. The germline V and J ends were trimmed by 2 bases and 10 bases, with 11 bases remaining between them. The CDR3 DNA follows: TGCAGTGCTAGACCCAGGCAAATCTACACCTTC. Translation gives CSARPRQIYTF.

The rearrangement uses TRBV5-1 and TRBJ1-4, with 7 bases matching TRBD1. Germline V gives CDR1 SGHRS, CDR2 YFSETQ. The CDR3 is made up of 15 amino acids. V shed 3 bases and J 8 bases; nucleotides not matched to a gene: 10. CDR3 residues: CASSSHRGPQEKLFF. CDR3 DNA: TGCGCCAGCAGCTCTCACAGGGGCCCACAGGAAAAACTGTTTTTT.

The chain is built from TRBV5-6 and TRBJ2-7; maybe TRBD1 (6 bases). V dropped 2 bases and J dropped 1 base, with 13 bases sitting between them. The CDR3 length is 15 residues. The germline gives CDR1 SGHDT, CDR2 YYEEEE. CDR3 coding DNA: TGTGCCAGCAGCTTTAGAGGCAGGGGATCCTACGAGCAGTACTTC. Protein sequence: CASSFRGRGSYEQYF.

As for this clone: One junction end disagrees with the germline gene, perhaps due to a read error. The genes are TRBV27 and TRBJ2-1; D unclear. The CDR3 has 13 residues. Germline CDR1 MNHEY, CDR2 SMNVEV (reference sequence). Written as DNA, the CDR3 is TGTGCCAGCAGTTTAACTGCGGAGCTTGAGCTGTTCTTC. Protein sequence: CASSLTAELELFF.

The chain combines TRBV12-5 with TRBJ1-5, with 9 bases fitting TRBD1. The V and J ends lost 3 bases and 5 bases, in that order; junction bases with no gene match: 11. CDR1 LGHNT and CDR2 FRNRAP come from the germline V gene. There are 17 residues in the CDR3. The CDR3 spells CASGFAWTGENYQPQHF. As DNA, the CDR3 is TGTGCTAGTGGTTTTGCCTGGACAGGGGAAAATTATCAGCCCCAGCATTTT.

This chain links TRBV18 with TRBJ1-2; tentatively, D is TRBD1 (6 bases). Trimming left V 5 bases short and J 4 bases short, with 20 bases between. This CDR3 has 16 amino acids. The V gene's germline CDR1 is KGHSH and CDR2 LQKENI. CDR3 DNA: TGTGCCAGCTCAACCCAAGGATCAGGGGTCCCCTATGGCTACACCTTC. This sequence encodes CASSTQGSGVPYGYTF.

This rearrangement joins TRBV5-8 to TRBJ2-1, with 7 bases lining up with TRBD1. The ends lost 0 bases at V and 7 bases at J; junction bases unmatched: 7. CDR1 is SGHTS and CDR2 is YDEGEE in the germline V gene. The length of the CDR3 is 15 residues. The CDR3 nucleotides are TGTGCCAGCAGCTTGGTACAGGGGTTTAGGAATGAGCAGTTCTTC. Protein product: CASSLVQGFRNEQFF.

The chain has TRBV6-1 and TRBJ1-3; D not resolved. Trimming shortened V by 3 bases and J by 2 bases, and 8 bases separated the two germline ends. The CDR3 sequence is 14 residues long. Germline loops: CDR1 MNHNS, CDR2 SASEGT. As DNA, the CDR3 is TGTGCCAGCAGTGAGTGGAGTGCTGGAAACACCATATATTTT. It is translated as CASSEWSAGNTIYF.

V usage is TRBV5-4 and J usage is TRBJ2-7, with a weak D call TRBD2 (5 bases). The CDR3 extends over 14 amino acids. Germline V gene data show CDR1 as SGHNT and CDR2 as YYREEE (reference sequence). Between the trimmed V and J ends, which lost 6 bases and 3 bases, there was a span of 16 bases. The CDR3 reads CASTSGSSGYEQYF. The CDR3 DNA reads TGTGCCAGCACCTCGGGATCAAGTGGCTACGAGCAGTACTTC.

CDR3 protein: CASRVTGLNTEAFF. The DNA of the CDR3 is TGCGCCAGCAGAGTCACAGGGTTGAACACTGAAGCTTTCTTT. The genes are TRBV5-1 and TRBJ1-1; tentative D call: TRBD1 (6 bases). CDR1 is SGHRS and CDR2 is YFSETQ in the germline V gene. V was shortened by 5 bases and J by 0 bases, with 11 bases between the two germline ends. The CDR3 has 14 residues.

The gene calls are TRBV5-4 and TRBJ2-3; TRBD1 agrees at 9 bases. The V and J ends lost 4 bases and 4 bases, in that order; junction bases with no gene match: 7. CDR1 is SGHNT and CDR2 is YYREEE in the germline V gene (reference sequence). The CDR3 extends over 15 amino acids. DNA for the CDR3: TGTGCCAGCAGCCTACGGACAGGGGACTCAGATACGCAGTATTTT. It translates to CASSLRTGDSDTQYF.

The J gene is TRBJ2-7, the V gene TRBV5-1; 8 nucleotides agree with TRBD1. The germline gives CDR1 SGHRS, CDR2 YFSETQ. The J segment lost 3 bases and the V segment lost 0 bases, leaving 5 bases of the junction unmatched. The CDR3 sequence is 15 residues long. CDR3: CASSLVAGGIYEQYF. Here the CDR3 DNA reads TGCGCCAGCAGCTTGGTGGCAGGGGGCATCTACGAGCAGTACTTC.

The chain uses TRBV7-6 and TRBJ2-1, with 12 bases identical to TRBD1. The germline V gene has CDR1 SGHVS and CDR2 FNYEAQ. The CDR3 is made up of 16 amino acids. V lost 2 bases to trimming and J lost 8 bases; unmatched junction nucleotides: 7. The CDR3 protein is CASSLNAGTGGHEQFF. As DNA, the CDR3 is TGTGCCAGCAGCTTAAACGCCGGGACAGGGGGCCATGAGCAGTTCTTC.

V gene TRBV7-6 combines with J gene TRBJ1-2; D might be TRBD1 (5 bases). Per the germline V gene, CDR1 is SGHVS and CDR2 is FNYEAQ. The ends were cut back, 10 bases at V and 0 bases at J, with 15 bases in the middle. This CDR3 is 14 amino acids long. The CDR3 spells CATAMGGANYGYTF. CDR3 DNA sequence: TGTGCCACCGCGATGGGGGGAGCTAACTATGGCTACACCTTC. Full variable domain (rest looked up from reference TRBV7-6 and TRBJ1-2): GAGVSQSPRYKVTKRGQDVALRCDPISGHVSLYWYRQALGQGPEFLTYFNYEAQQDKSGLPNDRFSAERPEGSISTLTIQRTEQRDSAMYRCATAMGGANYGYTFGSGTRLTVV.

The chain uses TRBV6-5 and TRBJ1-1, with 7 bases lining up with TRBD1. V trimming: 6 bases; J trimming: 1 base; junction bases outside the gene matches: 2. The CDR3 is 13 residues long. Germline assignment: CDR1 MNHEY and CDR2 SVGAGI. The CDR3 region has the DNA TGTGCCAGCAGGTGGACAGGGAACACTGAAGCTTTCTTT. It specifies CASRWTGNTEAFF.

The J gene is TRBJ2-7, the V gene TRBV28; no clear D gene. The CDR3 has 15 residues. Trimming cost V 3 bases and J 0 bases, with 12 bases left between them. From germline, CDR1 is MDHEN and CDR2 SYDVKM. CDR3 in amino acids: CASSFQAGSSYEQYF. The DNA of the CDR3 is TGTGCCAGCAGTTTTCAGGCAGGTAGCTCCTACGAGCAGTACTTC.

The chain is built from TRBV6-5 and TRBJ2-7; TRBD2 might be the D (5 bases). The CDR3 loop spans 14 amino acids. V lost 3 bases and J 6 bases, leaving 15 bases between the germline ends. CDR1 MNHEY and CDR2 SVGAGI come from the germline V gene. CDR3 sequence (DNA): TGTGCCAGCAGTTATGGCCGCGGGTTCGCCGAGCAGTACTTC. Residues: CASSYGRGFAEQYF.

The chain links TRBV5-1 to TRBJ2-5; the D gene is possibly TRBD2 (7 bases). V was pared by 5 bases and J by 5 bases, with 19 bases between. The CDR3 consists of 15 residues. Germline CDR1 is SGHRS and CDR2 is YFSETQ. CDR3 loop: CASSRRTGGPETQYF. CDR3 in DNA: TGCGCCAGCAGTCGACGGACGGGGGGCCCGGAGACCCAGTACTTC.

The V and J genes are TRBV7-9 and TRBJ1-5; D is possibly TRBD1 (6 bases). Between the trimmed V and J ends, which lost 5 bases and 2 bases, there was a span of 13 bases. Germline V gene lookup returns CDR1 SEHNR and CDR2 FQNEAQ (reference sequence). This CDR3 has 15 residues. The CDR3 spells CASSQGAGGNQPQHF. CDR3 nucleotides: TGTGCCAGCAGCCAAGGCGCAGGGGGCAATCAGCCCCAGCATTTT.